A single sample is the source of the 21 T cell receptor beta chains below, sequenced in a study of metastatic and nonmetastatic thyroid tumors. Patients had received no treatment of any kind before thyroid surgery. From the PCR reads, TCRdb re-called clones with MiXCR. The top ten hold approximately 6.2% of the sample, which has just over 20,000 clones, about 12% seen once. Specimen: blood. The receptors here all came from a male donor with papillary thyroid cancer or a benign thyroid nodule (not recorded which). Some clones in this sample may be carry-over from other donors' samples.

V gene TRBV28 combines with J gene TRBJ1-1; tentatively, D is TRBD1 (6 bases). Trimming took 6 bases from V and 6 from J, leaving 14 bases between them. CDR1 is MDHEN and CDR2 is SYDVKM in the germline V gene. The CDR3 spans 13 residues. The CDR3 nucleotides are TGTGCCAGCAGGGGGGCAGGGTGGGCTGAAGCTTTCTTT. This sequence encodes CASRGAGWAEAFF.

This clone was counted many times. The rearrangement uses TRBV20-1 and TRBJ2-1; D not certain. V lost 2 bases and J lost 6, with 2 bases in between. Germline CDR1 and CDR2: DFQATT and SNEGSKA (reference sequence). The CDR3 sequence is 10 residues long. The CDR3 DNA reads TGCAGTGCTAGAAGCAATGAGCAGTTCTTC. Protein: CSARSNEQFF.

The genes are TRBV6-1 and TRBJ2-3; no clear D. Germline CDR1 and CDR2: MNHNS and SASEGT. V dropped 2 bases and J dropped 1 base, with 10 bases sitting between them. This CDR3 is built from 15 residues. The CDR3 sequence is CASSENPTGTDTQYF. CDR3 nucleotides: TGTGCCAGCAGTGAAAACCCCACAGGCACAGATACGCAGTATTTT.

This clone is categorized as medium-sized. The chain combines TRBV28 with TRBJ2-7, with D possibly TRBD2 on 6 matching bases. V lost 3 bases and J lost 4, with 19 bases in between. Germline-derived CDR1 and CDR2 are MDHEN and SYDVKM. This CDR3 contains 16 residues. The CDR3 bases are TGTGCCAGCAGTTTGACCAGTAGCGGCCTCTTTTACGAGCAGTACTTC. Amino acid sequence: CASSLTSSGLFYEQYF. Based on the CDR3 plus reference TRBV28 and TRBJ2-7, the full variable domain is DVKVTQSSRYLVKRTGEKVFLECVQDMDHENMFWYRQDPGLGLRLIYFSYDVKMKEKGDIPEGYSVSREKKERFSLILESASTNQTSMYLCASSLTSSGLFYEQYFGPGTRLTVT.

This clone was counted only a few times. The J gene is TRBJ2-5, the V gene TRBV28; the D gene is possibly TRBD1 (7 bases). The CDR3 consists of 13 residues. The V end lost 7 bases, the J end lost 5 bases, and 14 bases lay between the germline ends. Germline CDR1 is MDHEN and CDR2 is SYDVKM. The CDR3 bases are TGTGCCAGCAAGACACAGGGGAGGGAGACCCAGTACTTC. Amino acid sequence: CASKTQGRETQYF.

The genes are TRBV10-2 and TRBJ2-2; D is uncertain. Trimming left V 4 bases short and J 3 bases short, with 9 bases between. The CDR3 contains 14 residues. Per germline, CDR1 WSHSY and CDR2 SAAADI. The CDR3 nucleotides are TGCGCCAGCAGTGGGGCGGCGGACACCGGGGAGCTGTTTTTT. This translates into CASSGAADTGELFF.

This clone occurred many times. The chain has TRBV10-1 and TRBJ2-2; the D is unclear. CDR1 is WNHNN, CDR2 SYGVQD, per germline (reference sequence). The CDR3 covers 14 residues. V lost 6 bases and J 5 bases, leaving 13 bases between the germline ends. CDR3 nucleotides: TGCGCCAGCAGCCAAGGGCCGAGAACCGGGGAGCTGTTTTTT. This sequence encodes CASSQGPRTGELFF.

Concerning this clone: Mismatch with germline at one junction end may stem from a read error. V usage is TRBV5-1 and J usage is TRBJ2-5, with a possible D match to TRBD2 (6 bases). In germline, CDR1 is SGHRS, CDR2 YFSETQ. CDR3 length: 14 residues. The CDR3 sequence: CASSSWRAGETQYF. The CDR3 DNA follows: TGCGCCAGCTCTAGCTGGAGGGCCGGGGAGACCCAGTACTTT.

This clone is judged medium-sized (0.01 to 0.1%). V is TRBV12-3 or TRBV12-4 and J is TRBJ1-2, with D hard to call. V lost 3 bases, J lost 5 bases, and 13 bases lay in between. The CDR3 consists of 14 residues. The DNA for the CDR3 is TGTGCCAGCAGTTTCGCAGGTCTTAAGTATGGCTACACCTTC. Protein product: CASSFAGLKYGYTF.

This clone was seen at least ten times. V gene TRBV5-1 combines with J gene TRBJ1-1; D is undetermined. Trimming removed 0 bases from V and 4 bases from J, with 13 bases in between. There are 15 residues in the CDR3. Germline-derived CDR1 and CDR2 are SGHRS and YFSETQ. The CDR3 protein is CASSLASGISTEAFF. CDR3 bases: TGCGCCAGCAGCTTGGCCTCGGGGATAAGCACTGAAGCTTTCTTT.

Many counts were recorded for this clone. This chain uses TRBV15 with TRBJ1-3; D gene ambiguous. Looked up from germline, CDR1 is LNHNV and CDR2 is YYDKDF (reference sequence). Trimming shortened V by 5 bases and J by 2 bases, and 7 bases separated the two germline ends. CDR3 length equals 13 residues. CDR3 in DNA: TGTGCCACCAGCCCTAGGACTGGAAACACCATATATTTT. Residues: CATSPRTGNTIYF.

This clone was counted at least ten times. The J gene is TRBJ1-1, the V gene TRBV15; D not resolved. Germline V gene data show CDR1 as LNHNV and CDR2 as YYDKDF (reference sequence). There are 15 residues in the CDR3. V was trimmed by 0 bases and J by 5 bases, leaving 13 bases between them. For the CDR3, the DNA is TGTGCCACCAGCAGAGATCCCAAAAGTAGTACTGAAGCTTTCTTT. This sequence encodes CATSRDPKSSTEAFF.

This clone has only a few counts. The CDR3 end shows no conserved phenylalanine or tryptophan, and so a read error is likely. The CDR3 bases are TGTGCCAGCAGTTCCTCTAGGGGCCCCTACAATGAGCAGTTCCTC. Its translation is CASSSSRGPYNEQFL. This chain joins TRBV27 and TRBJ2-1; a weak D match, TRBD1 (5 bases). This CDR3 comprises 15 residues. Looked up from germline, CDR1 is MNHEY and CDR2 is SMNVEV (reference sequence). Trimming left V 4 bases short and J 2 bases short, with 12 bases between.

By its share, this clone is medium-sized (0.01 to 0.1%). The chain combines TRBV28 with TRBJ2-1; no definite D call. Germline CDR1 MDHEN, CDR2 SYDVKM. V lost 8 bases and J 9 bases, leaving 14 bases between the germline ends. CDR3 length: 12 residues. The CDR3 protein is CASGTNIGEQFF. The DNA for the CDR3 is TGTGCCAGCGGTACCAACATCGGTGAGCAGTTCTTC.

V gene TRBV7-2 combines with J gene TRBJ2-1; 10 bases agree with TRBD2. V trimming: 1 base; J trimming: 7 bases; junction bases outside the gene matches: 4. The CDR3 is 15 amino acids. Germline assignment: CDR1 SGHTA and CDR2 FQGNSA. Here the CDR3 reads CASSLVAGGRNEQFF. The CDR3 bases are TGTGCCAGCAGCTTAGTAGCGGGGGGCAGGAATGAGCAGTTCTTC.

The sample holds many counts of this clone. The V call is TRBV11-1, the J call TRBJ2-3, with no clear D. The ends were cut back, 3 bases at V and 0 bases at J, with 13 bases in the middle. Per the germline V gene, CDR1 is SGHAT and CDR2 is FQDESV (reference sequence). CDR3 size: 16 residues. CDR3 loop: CASSLIVGSSTDTQYF. The CDR3 coding sequence is TGTGCCAGCAGCTTGATCGTCGGGTCTAGCACAGATACGCAGTATTTT.

This clone was found many times. The chain couples TRBV18 to TRBJ1-2; no definite D call. The V and J ends lost 3 bases and 1 base respectively, with 3 bases between them. Germline-derived CDR1 and CDR2 are KGHSH and LQKENI. The CDR3 extends over 12 amino acids. The CDR3 here is CASSPDNYGYTF. As DNA, the CDR3 is TGTGCCAGCTCACCCGATAACTATGGCTACACCTTC.

At least ten counts were recorded for this clone. This CDR3 is also generated by other DNA sequences in the sample. This chain uses TRBV4-1 with TRBJ2-1; the D gene could be TRBD1 or TRBD2 (6 bases each). This CDR3 is 13 amino acids long. Trimming shortened V by 2 bases and J by 12 bases, and 14 bases separated the two germline ends. Germline V gives CDR1 MGHRA, CDR2 YSYEKL. The DNA of the CDR3 is TGCGCCAGCAGCCAATCGGGGGACACTCCGCAGTTCTTC. Its protein product is CASSQSGDTPQFF.

This clone was seen at least ten times. The V and J genes are TRBV6-1 and TRBJ1-3, with 9 bases lining up with TRBD1. With V trimmed by 7 bases and J by 2 bases, 12 bases remained unmatched. CDR3 length: 17 amino acids. Germline assignment: CDR1 MNHNS and CDR2 SASEGT. The CDR3 sequence: CASIGTGHLVPGNTIYF. The CDR3 bases are TGTGCCAGCATCGGGACAGGGCATCTAGTTCCTGGAAACACCATATATTTT.

This clone is medium-sized (0.01 to 0.1%) in the sample. The rearrangement joins TRBV28 to TRBJ1-5, with 10 positions matching TRBD1. CDR3 length: 17 residues. Germline V CDR1 and CDR2: MDHEN, SYDVKM. With 0 bases clipped from V and 0 bases from J, the junction kept 2 bases outside the gene matches. The CDR3: CASSLWGTGVSNQPQHF. The CDR3 DNA reads TGTGCCAGCAGTTTATGGGGGACAGGGGTTAGCAATCAGCCCCAGCATTTT.

This clone was counted between two and nine times. The V and J genes are TRBV6-2 or TRBV6-3 and TRBJ2-1; D is perhaps TRBD2 (6 bases). V was pared by 6 bases and J by 0 bases, with 18 bases between. The germline gives CDR1 MNHEY, CDR2 SVGEGT. The CDR3 has 17 amino acids. CDR3 residues: CASSPAKLADSYNEQFF. The CDR3 DNA follows: TGTGCCAGCAGCCCAGCTAAATTAGCGGACTCCTACAATGAGCAGTTCTTC.